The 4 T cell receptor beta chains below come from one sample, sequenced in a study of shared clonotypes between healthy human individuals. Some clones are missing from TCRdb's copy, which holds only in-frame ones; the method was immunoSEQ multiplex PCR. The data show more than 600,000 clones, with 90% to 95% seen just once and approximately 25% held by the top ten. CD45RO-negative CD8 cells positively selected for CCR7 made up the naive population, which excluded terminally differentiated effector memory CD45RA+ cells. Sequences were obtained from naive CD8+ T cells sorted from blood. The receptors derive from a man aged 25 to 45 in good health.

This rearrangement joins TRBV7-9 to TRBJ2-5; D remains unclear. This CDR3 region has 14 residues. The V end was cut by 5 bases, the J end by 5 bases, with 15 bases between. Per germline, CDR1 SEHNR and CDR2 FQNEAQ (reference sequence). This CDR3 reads CASSPRTTVETQYF. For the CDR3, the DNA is TGTGCCAGCAGCCCTCGCACTACAGTTGAGACCCAGTACTTC.

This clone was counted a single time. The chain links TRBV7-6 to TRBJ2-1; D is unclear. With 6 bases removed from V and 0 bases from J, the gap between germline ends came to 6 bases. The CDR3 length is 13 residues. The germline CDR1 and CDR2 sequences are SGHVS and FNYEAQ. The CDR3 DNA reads TGTGCCAGCAGTATAAGCTCCTACAATGAGCAGTTCTTC. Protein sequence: CASSISSYNEQFF.

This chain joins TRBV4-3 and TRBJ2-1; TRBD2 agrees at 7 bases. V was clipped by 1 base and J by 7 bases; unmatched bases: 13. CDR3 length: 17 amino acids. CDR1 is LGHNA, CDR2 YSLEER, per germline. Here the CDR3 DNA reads TGCGCCAGCAGCCAAGGAGGGTACGCGGGAGAAGGTAATGAGCAGTTCTTC. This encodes CASSQGGYAGEGNEQFF.

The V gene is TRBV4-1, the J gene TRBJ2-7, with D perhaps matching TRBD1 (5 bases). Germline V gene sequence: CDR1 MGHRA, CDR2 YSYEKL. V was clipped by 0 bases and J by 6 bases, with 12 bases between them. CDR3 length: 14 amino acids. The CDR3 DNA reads TGCGCCAGCAGCCAAGATGCGGACATCGGCGAGCAGTACTTC. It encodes CASSQDADIGEQYF.